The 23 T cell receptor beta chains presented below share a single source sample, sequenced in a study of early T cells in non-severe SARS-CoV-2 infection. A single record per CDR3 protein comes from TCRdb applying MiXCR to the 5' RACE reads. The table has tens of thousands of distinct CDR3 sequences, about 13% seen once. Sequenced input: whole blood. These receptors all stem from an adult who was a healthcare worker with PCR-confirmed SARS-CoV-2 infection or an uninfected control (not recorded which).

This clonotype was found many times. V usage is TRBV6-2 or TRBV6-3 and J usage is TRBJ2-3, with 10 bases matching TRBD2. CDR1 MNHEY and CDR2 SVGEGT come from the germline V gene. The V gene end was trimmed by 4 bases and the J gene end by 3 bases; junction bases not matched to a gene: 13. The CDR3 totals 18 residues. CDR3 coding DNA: TGTGCCAGCAGTTTAGTGAGAAGCGGGAGGGAGGATACAGATACGCAGTATTTT. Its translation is CASSLVRSGREDTDTQYF.

The CDR3 region is CASMTGTGDPKNIQYF. In nucleotides, the CDR3 is TGTGCCAGCATGACCGGGACAGGGGATCCCAAAAACATTCAGTACTTC. The chain recombines TRBV19 with TRBJ2-4; 10 bases line up with TRBD1. The CDR3 covers 16 residues. V shed 9 bases, J shed 2 bases, and the junction held 10 bases outside the gene matches. Germline CDR1 is LNHDA and CDR2 is SQIVND (reference sequence).

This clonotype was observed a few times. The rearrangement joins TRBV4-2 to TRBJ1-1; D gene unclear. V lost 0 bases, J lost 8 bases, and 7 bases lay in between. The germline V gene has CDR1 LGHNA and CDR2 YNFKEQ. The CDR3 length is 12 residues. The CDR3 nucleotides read TGTGCCAGCAGCCAAGATAGAGGAGAAGCTTTCTTT. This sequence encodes CASSQDRGEAFF.

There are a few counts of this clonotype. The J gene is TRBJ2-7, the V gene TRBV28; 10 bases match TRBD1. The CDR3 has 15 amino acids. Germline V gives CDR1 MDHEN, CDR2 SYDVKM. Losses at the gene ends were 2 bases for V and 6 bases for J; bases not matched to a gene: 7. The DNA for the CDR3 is TGTGCCAGCAGTTTAAGTTTCGGGACAGGGGCCGAGCAGTACTTC. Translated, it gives CASSLSFGTGAEQYF.

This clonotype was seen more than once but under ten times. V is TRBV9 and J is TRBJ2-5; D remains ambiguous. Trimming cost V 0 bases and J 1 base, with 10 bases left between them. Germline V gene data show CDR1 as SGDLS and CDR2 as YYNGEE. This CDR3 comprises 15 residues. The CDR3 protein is CASSVGGRIQETQYF. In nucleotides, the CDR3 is TGTGCCAGCAGCGTAGGTGGTCGGATCCAAGAGACCCAGTACTTC.

Written as DNA, the CDR3 is TGCAGTGCTAGGACTAGCGGGGTCAAAAACATTCAGTACTTC. Translated, it gives CSARTSGVKNIQYF. V gene TRBV20-1 combines with J gene TRBJ2-4, with 11 bases matching TRBD2. V lost 3 bases to trimming and J lost 3 bases; unmatched junction nucleotides: 1. The CDR3 has 14 residues. Germline values: CDR1 DFQATT, CDR2 SNEGSKA (reference sequence).

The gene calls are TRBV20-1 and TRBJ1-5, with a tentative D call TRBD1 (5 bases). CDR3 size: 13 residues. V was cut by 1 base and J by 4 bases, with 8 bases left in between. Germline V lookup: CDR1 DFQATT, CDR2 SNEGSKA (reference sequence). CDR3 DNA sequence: TGCAGTGCTAGAGGACAGACTAATCAGCCCCAGCATTTT. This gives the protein CSARGQTNQPQHF.

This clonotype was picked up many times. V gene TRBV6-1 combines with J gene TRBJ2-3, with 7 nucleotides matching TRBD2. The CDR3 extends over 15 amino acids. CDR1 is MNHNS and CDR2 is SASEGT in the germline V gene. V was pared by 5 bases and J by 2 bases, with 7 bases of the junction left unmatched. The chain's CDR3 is CASSLAGRTTDTQYF. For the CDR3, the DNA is TGTGCCAGCAGTTTAGCGGGCCGAACCACAGATACGCAGTATTTT.

The CDR3 sequence: CASSQAGAQTQYF. In DNA form, the CDR3 reads TGTGCCAGCAGCCAAGCCGGAGCGCAGACGCAGTATTTT. The chain carries TRBV14 and TRBJ2-3, with D unresolved. Trimming left V 1 base short and J 9 bases short, with 11 bases between. This CDR3 has 13 residues. Germline V gene data show CDR1 as SGHDN and CDR2 as FVKESK.

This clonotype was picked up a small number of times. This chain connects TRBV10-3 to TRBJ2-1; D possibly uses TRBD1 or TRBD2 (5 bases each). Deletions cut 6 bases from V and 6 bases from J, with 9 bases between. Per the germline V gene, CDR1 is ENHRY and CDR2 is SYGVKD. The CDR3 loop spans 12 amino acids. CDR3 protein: CAIRTGGNEQFF. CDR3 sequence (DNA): TGTGCCATCAGGACTGGGGGCAATGAGCAGTTCTTC.

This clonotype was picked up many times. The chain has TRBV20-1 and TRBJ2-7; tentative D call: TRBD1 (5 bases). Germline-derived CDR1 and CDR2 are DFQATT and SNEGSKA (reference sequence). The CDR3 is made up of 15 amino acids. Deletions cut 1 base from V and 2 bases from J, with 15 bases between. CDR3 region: CSARGAQGRTYEQYF. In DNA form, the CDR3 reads TGCAGTGCTAGAGGCGCGCAGGGCCGCACCTACGAGCAGTACTTC.

The CDR3 spells CASSYEKLFF. The CDR3 DNA reads TGTGCCAGCAGCTACGAAAAACTGTTTTTT. The J gene is TRBJ1-4, the V gene TRBV6-1, with D uncertain. The length of the CDR3 is 10 residues. Between the trimmed V and J ends, which lost 6 bases and 8 bases, there was a span of 4 bases. Germline CDR1 is MNHNS and CDR2 is SASEGT.

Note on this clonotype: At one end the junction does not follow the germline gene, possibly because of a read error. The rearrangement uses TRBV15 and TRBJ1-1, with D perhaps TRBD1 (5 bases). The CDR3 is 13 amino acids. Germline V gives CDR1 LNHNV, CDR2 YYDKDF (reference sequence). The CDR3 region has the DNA TGTGCCACCAGCGGGGACTCCGGGACTGAAGCTTCCTTT. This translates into CATSGDSGTEASF.

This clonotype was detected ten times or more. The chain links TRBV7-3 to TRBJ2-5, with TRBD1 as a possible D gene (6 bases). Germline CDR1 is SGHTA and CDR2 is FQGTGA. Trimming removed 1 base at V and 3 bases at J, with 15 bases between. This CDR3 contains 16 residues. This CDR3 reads CASSLIAETGEETQYF. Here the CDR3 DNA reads TGTGCCAGCAGCTTAATCGCCGAGACAGGAGAAGAGACCCAGTACTTC.

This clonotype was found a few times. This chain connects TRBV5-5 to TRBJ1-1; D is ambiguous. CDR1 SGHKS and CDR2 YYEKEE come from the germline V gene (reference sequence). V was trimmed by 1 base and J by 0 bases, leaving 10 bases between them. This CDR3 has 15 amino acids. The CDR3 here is CASSLNWLMNTEAFF. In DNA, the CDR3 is TGTGCCAGCAGCTTGAATTGGCTCATGAACACTGAAGCTTTCTTT.

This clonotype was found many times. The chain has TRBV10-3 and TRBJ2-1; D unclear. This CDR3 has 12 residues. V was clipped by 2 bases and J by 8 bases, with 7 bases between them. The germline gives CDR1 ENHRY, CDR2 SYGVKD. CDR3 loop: CAISETNYEQFF. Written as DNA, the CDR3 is TGTGCCATCAGTGAGACCAACTATGAGCAGTTCTTC.

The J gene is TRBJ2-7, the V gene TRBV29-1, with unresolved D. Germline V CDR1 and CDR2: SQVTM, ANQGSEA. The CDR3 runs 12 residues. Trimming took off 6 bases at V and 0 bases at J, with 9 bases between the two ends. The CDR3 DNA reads TGCAGCGTCCAGGAGAACTCCTACGAGCAGTACTTC. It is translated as CSVQENSYEQYF.

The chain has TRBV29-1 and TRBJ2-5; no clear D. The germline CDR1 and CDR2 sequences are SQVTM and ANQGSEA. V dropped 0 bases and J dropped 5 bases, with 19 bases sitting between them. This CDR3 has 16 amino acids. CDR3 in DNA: TGCAGCGTTGAAGATGAACGGTCCGCTCGTACGGAGACCCAGTACTTC. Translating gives CSVEDERSARTETQYF.

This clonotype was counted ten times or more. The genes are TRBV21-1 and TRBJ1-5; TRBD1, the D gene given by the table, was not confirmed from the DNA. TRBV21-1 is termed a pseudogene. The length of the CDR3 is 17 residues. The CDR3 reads CASSKALETGGYQPQHF. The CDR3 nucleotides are TGTGCCAGCAGCAAAGCGCTTGAGACAGGGGGCTATCAGCCCCAGCATTTT.

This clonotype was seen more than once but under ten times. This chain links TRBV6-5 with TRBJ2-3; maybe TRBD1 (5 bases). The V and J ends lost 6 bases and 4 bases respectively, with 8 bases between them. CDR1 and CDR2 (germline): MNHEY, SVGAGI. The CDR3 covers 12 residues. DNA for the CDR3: TGTGCCAGCAGGTCCAGGGCAGATACGCAGTATTTT. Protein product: CASRSRADTQYF.

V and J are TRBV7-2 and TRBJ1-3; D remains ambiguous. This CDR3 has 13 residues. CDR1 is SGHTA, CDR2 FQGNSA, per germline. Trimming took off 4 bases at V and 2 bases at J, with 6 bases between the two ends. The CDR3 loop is CASSSSTGNTIYF. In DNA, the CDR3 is TGTGCCAGCAGCTCGTCCACTGGAAACACCATATATTTT.

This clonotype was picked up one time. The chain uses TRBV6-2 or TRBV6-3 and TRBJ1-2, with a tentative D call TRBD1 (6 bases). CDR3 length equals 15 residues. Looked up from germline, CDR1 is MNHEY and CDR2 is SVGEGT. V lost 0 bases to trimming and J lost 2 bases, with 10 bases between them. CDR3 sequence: CASSYSRGGNYGYTF. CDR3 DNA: TGTGCCAGCAGTTACTCGCGAGGGGGAAACTATGGCTACACCTTC.

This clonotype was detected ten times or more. The CDR3 region is CSVGREPQYF. The CDR3 DNA sequence: TGCAGCGTTGGGCGGGAACCCCAGTACTTC. This rearrangement joins TRBV29-1 to TRBJ2-5; a weak D match, TRBD2 (6 bases). CDR1 is SQVTM, CDR2 ANQGSEA, per germline. The CDR3 covers 10 residues. V dropped 4 bases and J dropped 9 bases, with 9 bases sitting between them. Drawing the rest from reference TRBV29-1 and TRBJ2-5, the complete variable domain is SAVISQKPSRDICQRGTSLTIQCQVDSQVTMMFWYRQQPGQSLTLIATANQGSEATYESGFVIDKFPISRPNLTFSTLTVSNMSPEDSSIYLCSVGREPQYFGPGTRLLVL.